This T cell receptor beta chain emerged from a study of Graves' ophthalmopathy and Graves' hyperthyroidism. Study-wide context: The blood sample was drawn at first diagnosis and before any treatment.

What supplied the PBMCs was roughly 9.7 ml of fresh peripheral blood. About this clonotype itself: What it binds is unknown.

Whole-study findings and limits: Thyroid clonotypes that were expanded above 0.001 frequency mostly also appeared in blood.

V was cut by 7 bases and J by 0 bases, with 16 bases left in between. CDR3 length: 14 amino acids. In germline, CDR1 is SQVTM, CDR2 ANQGSEA. Using RNA transcripts, the TCR beta CDR3 regions were amplified. An opening RT-PCR round employed HTBI primers and preceded a second-round multiplex PCR. TCRdb used MiXCR to reprocess the multiplex PCR reads, holding one entry per CDR3 protein. Of around 400,000 distinct CDR3 sequences in the sample, over 20% were seen once. The chain employs TRBV29-1 and TRBJ2-7; tentatively, D is TRBD1 (6 bases). Sequenced input: peripheral blood. The sequence was obtained from a woman aged 18-29 years with stable Graves' hyperthyroidism. The DNA of the CDR3 is TGCAGCGCTGGGTGGGACAAAAGCTCCTACGAGCAGTACTTC. Its protein is CSAGWDKSSYEQYF.